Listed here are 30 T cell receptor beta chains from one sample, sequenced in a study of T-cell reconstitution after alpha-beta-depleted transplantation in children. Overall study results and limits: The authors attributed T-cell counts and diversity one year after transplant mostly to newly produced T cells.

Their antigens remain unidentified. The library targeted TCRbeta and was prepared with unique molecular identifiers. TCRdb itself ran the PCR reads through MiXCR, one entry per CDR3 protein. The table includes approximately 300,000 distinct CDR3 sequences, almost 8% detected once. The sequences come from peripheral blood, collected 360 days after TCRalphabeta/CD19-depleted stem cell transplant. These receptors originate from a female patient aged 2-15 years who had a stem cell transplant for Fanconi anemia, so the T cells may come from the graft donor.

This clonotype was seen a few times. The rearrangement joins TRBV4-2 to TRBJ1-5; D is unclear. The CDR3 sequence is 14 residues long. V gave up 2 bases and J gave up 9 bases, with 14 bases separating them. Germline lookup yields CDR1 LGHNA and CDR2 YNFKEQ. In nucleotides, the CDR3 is TGTGCCAGCAGCCAACCGGGCCACAGAGGGCCCCAGCATTTT. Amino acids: CASSQPGHRGPQHF.

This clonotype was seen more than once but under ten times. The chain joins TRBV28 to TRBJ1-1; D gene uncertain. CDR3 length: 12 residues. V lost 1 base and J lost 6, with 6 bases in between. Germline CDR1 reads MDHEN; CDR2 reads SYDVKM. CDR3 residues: CASSLLFAEAFF. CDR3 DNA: TGTGCCAGCAGTTTATTGTTCGCTGAAGCTTTCTTT.

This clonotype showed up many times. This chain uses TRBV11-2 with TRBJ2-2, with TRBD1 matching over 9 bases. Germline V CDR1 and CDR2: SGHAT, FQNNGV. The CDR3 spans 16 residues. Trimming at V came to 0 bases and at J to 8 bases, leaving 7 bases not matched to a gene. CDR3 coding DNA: TGTGCCAGCAGCTTAGATCTACAGGGGGCGGGTGGGGAGCTGTTTTTT. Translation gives CASSLDLQGAGGELFF.

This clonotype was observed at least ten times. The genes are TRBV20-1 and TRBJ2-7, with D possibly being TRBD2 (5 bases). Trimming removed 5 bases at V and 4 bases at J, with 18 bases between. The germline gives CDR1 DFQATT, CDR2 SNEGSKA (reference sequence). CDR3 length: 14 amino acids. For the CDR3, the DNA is TGCAGTGCTCGAACGCGGGCAAGAGAGTACGAGCAGTACTTC. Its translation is CSARTRAREYEQYF.

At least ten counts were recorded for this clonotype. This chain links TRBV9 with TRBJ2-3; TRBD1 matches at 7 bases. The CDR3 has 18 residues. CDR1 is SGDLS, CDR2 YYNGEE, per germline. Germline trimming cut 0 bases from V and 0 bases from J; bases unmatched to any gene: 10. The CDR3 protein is CASSVGPFPGQSTDTQYF. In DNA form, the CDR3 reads TGTGCCAGCAGCGTAGGACCCTTTCCGGGACAGAGCACAGATACGCAGTATTTT.

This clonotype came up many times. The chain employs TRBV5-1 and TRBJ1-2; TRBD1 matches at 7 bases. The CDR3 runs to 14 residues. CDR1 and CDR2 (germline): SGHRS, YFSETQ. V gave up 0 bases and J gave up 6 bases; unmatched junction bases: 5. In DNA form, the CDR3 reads TGCGCCAGCAGCTTGGGGGACAGCTCGCATGGCTACACCTTC. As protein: CASSLGDSSHGYTF.

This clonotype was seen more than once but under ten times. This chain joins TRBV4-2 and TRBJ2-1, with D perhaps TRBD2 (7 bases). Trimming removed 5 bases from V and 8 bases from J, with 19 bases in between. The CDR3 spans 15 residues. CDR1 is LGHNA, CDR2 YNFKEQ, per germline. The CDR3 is CASSDRGARVDEQFF. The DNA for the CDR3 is TGTGCCAGCAGCGATCGGGGGGCGAGGGTGGATGAGCAGTTCTTC.

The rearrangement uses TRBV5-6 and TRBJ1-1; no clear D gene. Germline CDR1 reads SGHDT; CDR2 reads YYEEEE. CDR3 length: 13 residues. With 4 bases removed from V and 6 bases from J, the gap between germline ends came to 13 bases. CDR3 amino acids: CASSRRSIAEAFF. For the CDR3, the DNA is TGTGCCAGCAGCCGGAGGAGTATTGCTGAAGCTTTCTTT.

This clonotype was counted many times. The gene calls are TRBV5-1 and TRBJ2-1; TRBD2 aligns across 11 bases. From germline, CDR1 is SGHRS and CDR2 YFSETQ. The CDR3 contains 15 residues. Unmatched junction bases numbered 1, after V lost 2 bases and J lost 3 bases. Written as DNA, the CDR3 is TGCGCCAGCAGCTTTACTAGCGGGGGCTACAATGAGCAGTTCTTC. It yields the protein CASSFTSGGYNEQFF.

The CDR3 coding sequence is TGTGCCAGCAGCTTAACGTTACAGGGGCCGTCCTACGAGCAGTACTTC. Its protein is CASSLTLQGPSYEQYF. The genes are TRBV7-3 and TRBJ2-7, with 7 bases identical to TRBD1. Germline loops: CDR1 SGHTA, CDR2 FQGTGA. The CDR3 sequence is 16 residues long. V dropped 0 bases and J dropped 1; count of bases not matched to a gene: 6.

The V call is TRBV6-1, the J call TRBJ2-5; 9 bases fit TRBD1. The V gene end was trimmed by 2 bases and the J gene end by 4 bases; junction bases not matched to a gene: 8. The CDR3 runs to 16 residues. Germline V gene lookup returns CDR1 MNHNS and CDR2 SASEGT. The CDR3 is CASSEPGGQGLETQYF. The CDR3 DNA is TGTGCCAGCAGTGAACCGGGGGGACAGGGTTTAGAGACCCAGTACTTC.

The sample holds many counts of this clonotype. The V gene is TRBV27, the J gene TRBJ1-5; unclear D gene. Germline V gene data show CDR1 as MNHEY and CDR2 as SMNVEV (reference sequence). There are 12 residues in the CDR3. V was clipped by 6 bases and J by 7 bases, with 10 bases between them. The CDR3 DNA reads TGTGCCAGCAGCAGTCTCGGGCAGCCCCAGCATTTT. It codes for CASSSLGQPQHF.

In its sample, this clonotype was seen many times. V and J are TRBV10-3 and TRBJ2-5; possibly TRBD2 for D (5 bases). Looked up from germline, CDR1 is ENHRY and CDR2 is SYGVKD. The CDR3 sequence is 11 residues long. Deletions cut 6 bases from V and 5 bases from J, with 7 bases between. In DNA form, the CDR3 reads TGTGCCATCAGCCGAGGGGAGACCCAGTACTTC. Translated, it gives CAISRGETQYF.

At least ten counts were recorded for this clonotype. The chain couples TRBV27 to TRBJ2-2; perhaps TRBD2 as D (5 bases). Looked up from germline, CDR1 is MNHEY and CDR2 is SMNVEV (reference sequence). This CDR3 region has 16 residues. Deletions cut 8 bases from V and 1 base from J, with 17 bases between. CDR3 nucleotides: TGTGCCAGCGGACTTACCCCGCTACAGAACACCGGGGAGCTGTTTTTT. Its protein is CASGLTPLQNTGELFF.

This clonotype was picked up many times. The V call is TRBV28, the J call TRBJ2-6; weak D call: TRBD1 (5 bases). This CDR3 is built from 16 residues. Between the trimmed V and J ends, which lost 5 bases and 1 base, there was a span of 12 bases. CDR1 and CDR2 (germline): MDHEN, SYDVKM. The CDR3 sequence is CASSPDGASGANVLTF. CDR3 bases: TGTGCCAGCAGTCCTGATGGGGCGTCTGGGGCCAACGTCCTGACTTTC.

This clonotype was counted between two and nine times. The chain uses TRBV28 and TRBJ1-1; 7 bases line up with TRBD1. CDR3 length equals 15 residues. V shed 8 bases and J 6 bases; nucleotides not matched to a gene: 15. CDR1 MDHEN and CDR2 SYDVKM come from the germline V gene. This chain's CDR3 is CASGAATGHGAEAFF. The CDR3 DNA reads TGTGCCAGCGGGGCGGCGACAGGGCATGGCGCTGAAGCTTTCTTT. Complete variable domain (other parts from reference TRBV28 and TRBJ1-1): DVKVTQSSRYLVKRTGEKVFLECVQDMDHENMFWYRQDPGLGLRLIYFSYDVKMKEKGDIPEGYSVSREKKERFSLILESASTNQTSMYLCASGAATGHGAEAFFGQGTRLTVV.

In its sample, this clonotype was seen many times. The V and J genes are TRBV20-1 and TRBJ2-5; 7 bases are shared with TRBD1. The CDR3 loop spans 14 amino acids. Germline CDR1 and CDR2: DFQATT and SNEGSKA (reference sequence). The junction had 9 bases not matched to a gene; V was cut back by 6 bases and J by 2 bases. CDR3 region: CSAGMTGTQETQYF. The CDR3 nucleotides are TGCAGTGCCGGGATGACAGGGACGCAAGAGACCCAGTACTTC.

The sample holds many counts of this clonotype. CDR3 residues: CASNPTGGTDTQYF. The CDR3 nucleotides read TGTGCCAGCAACCCTACCGGGGGTACAGATACGCAGTATTTT. The rearrangement uses TRBV12-3 or TRBV12-4 and TRBJ2-3; D possibly corresponds to TRBD2 (6 bases). The CDR3 runs 14 residues. Trimming left V 7 bases short and J 3 bases short, with 14 bases between.

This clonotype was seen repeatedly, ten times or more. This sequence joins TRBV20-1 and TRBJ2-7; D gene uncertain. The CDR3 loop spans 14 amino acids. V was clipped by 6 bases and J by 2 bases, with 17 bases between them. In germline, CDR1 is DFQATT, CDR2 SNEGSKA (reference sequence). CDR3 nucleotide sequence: TGCAGTGCCTGCCCGGGCCTGACCACCTACGAGCAGTACTTC. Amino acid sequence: CSACPGLTTYEQYF.

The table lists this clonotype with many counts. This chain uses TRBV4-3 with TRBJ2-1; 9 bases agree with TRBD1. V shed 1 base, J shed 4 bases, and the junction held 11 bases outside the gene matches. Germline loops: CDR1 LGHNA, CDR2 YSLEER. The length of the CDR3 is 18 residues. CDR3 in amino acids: CASSQGGPRDRVYNEQFF. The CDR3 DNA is TGCGCCAGCAGCCAAGGGGGCCCCCGGGACAGGGTGTACAATGAGCAGTTCTTC.

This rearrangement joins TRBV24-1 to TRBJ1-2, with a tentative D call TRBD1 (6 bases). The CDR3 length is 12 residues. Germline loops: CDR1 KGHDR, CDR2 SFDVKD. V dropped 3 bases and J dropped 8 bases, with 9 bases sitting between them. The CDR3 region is CATSDHREGYTF. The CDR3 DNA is TGTGCCACCAGTGATCACAGGGAAGGCTACACCTTC.

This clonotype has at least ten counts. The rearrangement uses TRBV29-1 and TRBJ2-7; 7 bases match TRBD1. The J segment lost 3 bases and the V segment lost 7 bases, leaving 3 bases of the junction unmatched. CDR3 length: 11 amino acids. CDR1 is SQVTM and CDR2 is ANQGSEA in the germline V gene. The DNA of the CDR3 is TGCAGCGGAGGACAGGACTACGAGCAGTACTTC. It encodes CSGGQDYEQYF.

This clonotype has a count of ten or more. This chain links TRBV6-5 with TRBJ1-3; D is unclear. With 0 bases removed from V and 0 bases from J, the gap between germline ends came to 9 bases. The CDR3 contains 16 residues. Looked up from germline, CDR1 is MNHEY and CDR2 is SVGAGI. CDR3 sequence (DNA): TGTGCCAGCAGTTACTCCGAACGGATCTCTGGAAACACCATATATTTT. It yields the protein CASSYSERISGNTIYF.

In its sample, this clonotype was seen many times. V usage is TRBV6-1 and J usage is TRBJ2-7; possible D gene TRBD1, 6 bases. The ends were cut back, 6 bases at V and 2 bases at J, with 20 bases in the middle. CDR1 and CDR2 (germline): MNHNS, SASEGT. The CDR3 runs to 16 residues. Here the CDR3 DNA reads TGTGCCAGCAGCGTATCCCAGGGGTGGACCACCTACGAGCAGTACGTC. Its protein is CASSVSQGWTTYEQYV.

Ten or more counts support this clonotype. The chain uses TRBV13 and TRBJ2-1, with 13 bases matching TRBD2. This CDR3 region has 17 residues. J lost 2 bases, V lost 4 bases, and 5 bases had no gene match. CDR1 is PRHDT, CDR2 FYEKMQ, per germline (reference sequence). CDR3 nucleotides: TGTGCCAGCAGCTCTCCGGGACTAGCGGGGACCTACAATGAGCAGTTCTTC. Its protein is CASSSPGLAGTYNEQFF.

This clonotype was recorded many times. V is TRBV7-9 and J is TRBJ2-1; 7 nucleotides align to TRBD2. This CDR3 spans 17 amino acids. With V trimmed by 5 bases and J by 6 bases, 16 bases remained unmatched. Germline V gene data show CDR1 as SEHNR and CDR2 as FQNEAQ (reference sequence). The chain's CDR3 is CASSPSPSGGFSNEQFF. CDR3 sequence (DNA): TGTGCCAGCAGCCCCAGTCCTAGCGGAGGGTTTTCCAATGAGCAGTTCTTC.

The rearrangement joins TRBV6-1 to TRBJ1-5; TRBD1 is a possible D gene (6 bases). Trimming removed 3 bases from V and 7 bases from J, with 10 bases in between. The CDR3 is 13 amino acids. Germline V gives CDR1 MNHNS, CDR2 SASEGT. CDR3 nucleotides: TGTGCCAGCAGTGAGAACAGGGACCAGCCCCAGCATTTT. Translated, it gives CASSENRDQPQHF.

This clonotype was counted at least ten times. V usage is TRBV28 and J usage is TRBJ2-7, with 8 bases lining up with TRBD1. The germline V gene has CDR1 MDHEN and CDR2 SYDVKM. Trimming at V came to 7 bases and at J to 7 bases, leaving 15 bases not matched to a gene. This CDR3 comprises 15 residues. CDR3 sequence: CASTPQGVFSEEQYV. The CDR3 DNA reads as TGTGCCAGCACTCCACAGGGGGTCTTCTCTGAAGAGCAGTACGTC.

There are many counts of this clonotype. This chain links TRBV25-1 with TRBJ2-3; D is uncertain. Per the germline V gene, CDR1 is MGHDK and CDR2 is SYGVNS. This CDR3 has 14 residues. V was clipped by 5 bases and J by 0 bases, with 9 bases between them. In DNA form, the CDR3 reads TGTGCCAGCAGTCGACTGGGTAGCACAGATACGCAGTATTTT. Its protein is CASSRLGSTDTQYF.

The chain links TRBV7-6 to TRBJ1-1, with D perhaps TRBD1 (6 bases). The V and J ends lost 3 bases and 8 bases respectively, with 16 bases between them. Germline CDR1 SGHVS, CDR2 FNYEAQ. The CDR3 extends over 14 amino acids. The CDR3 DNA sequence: TGTGCCAGCAGCTTCATTGGGGGGGGCGCAGAAGCTTTCTTT. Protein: CASSFIGGGAEAFF.